These 17 T cell receptor beta chains were all obtained from the same sample, sequenced in a study of regulatory T cells in long-lasting Graves disease. Time point of the sample: persistent/refractory GD, antithyroid drugs over 5 years with positive TRAb. The TCR library was prepared using RNA isolated from PBMCs. Building of the TCR beta libraries involved iRepertoire HTBI primers and Arm-PCR of CDR3 regions. TCRdb re-analysed the multiplex PCR reads in MiXCR, keeping a single row per CDR3 protein. The sample carries over 650,000 distinct CDR3 sequences, about 32% recorded once. This specimen consisted of peripheral blood mononuclear cells (PBMCs), obtained when the disease was refractory, from a patient treated with antithyroid drugs. Receptors were obtained from a female donor with Graves disease.

This clonotype was detected a few times. The V and J genes are TRBV6-1 and TRBJ1-2, with TRBD1 identical over 9 bases. The CDR3 loop spans 14 amino acids. Germline values: CDR1 MNHNS, CDR2 SASEGT. The V and J ends lost 6 bases and 2 bases, in that order; junction bases with no gene match: 4. Written as DNA, the CDR3 is TGTGCCAGCAGACCGGGGACAGGGAACTATGGCTACACCTTC. Translation: CASRPGTGNYGYTF.

This rearrangement joins TRBV5-1 to TRBJ2-7, with 7 positions matching TRBD2. The CDR3 has 16 residues. CDR1 is SGHRS, CDR2 YFSETQ, per germline. Germline trimming cut 0 bases from V and 3 bases from J; bases unmatched to any gene: 9. In DNA, the CDR3 is TGCGCCAGCAGCTTGGAATCAAGCGGGGCCCACTACGAGCAGTACTTC. Amino acid sequence: CASSLESSGAHYEQYF.

The sample holds many counts of this clonotype. The chain links TRBV6-5 to TRBJ2-5, with TRBD1 as a possible D gene (5 bases). Per germline, CDR1 MNHEY and CDR2 SVGAGI. The CDR3 consists of 15 residues. The V and J ends lost 0 bases and 1 base respectively, with 9 bases between them. The CDR3 DNA sequence: TGTGCCAGCAGTTACTCGAGCAGGGCCCAAGAGACCCAGTACTTC. The encoded protein is CASSYSSRAQETQYF.

The chain links TRBV5-1 to TRBJ2-1; 9 bases fit TRBD2. V lost 4 bases and J lost 8; bases outside the gene matches: 10. CDR1 and CDR2 (germline): SGHRS, YFSETQ. The CDR3 loop spans 15 amino acids. For the CDR3, the DNA is TGCGCCAGCAGCCCCCTAGCGGGATTCTCGGATGAGCAGTTCTTC. Amino acids: CASSPLAGFSDEQFF. The whole variable domain, remainder taken from reference TRBV5-1 and TRBJ2-1, is KAGVTQTPRYLIKTRGQQVTLSCSPISGHRSVSWYQQTPGQGLQFLFEYFSETQRNKGNFPGRFSGRQFSNSRSEMNVSTLELGDSALYLCASSPLAGFSDEQFFGPGTRLTVL.

The chain recombines TRBV15 with TRBJ1-5; D not certain. This CDR3 has 15 residues. The V end lost 0 bases, the J end lost 1 base, and 7 bases lay between the germline ends. Germline lookup yields CDR1 LNHNV and CDR2 YYDKDF (reference sequence). The CDR3 loop reads CATSRDRRSNQPQHF. In DNA, the CDR3 is TGTGCCACCAGCAGAGACAGGAGGAGCAATCAGCCCCAGCATTTT.

This clonotype was counted a few times. The J gene is TRBJ1-1, the V gene TRBV30, with 7 bases fitting TRBD1. V shed 0 bases, J shed 8 bases, and the junction held 6 bases outside the gene matches. This CDR3 comprises 13 residues. Germline CDR1 is GTSNPN and CDR2 is SVGIG (reference sequence). The CDR3 loop is CAWSVEGAAEAFF. Here the CDR3 DNA reads TGTGCCTGGAGTGTCGAGGGGGCTGCAGAAGCTTTCTTT. Looking up the rest from reference TRBV30 and TRBJ1-1 gives the full variable domain: SQTIHQWPATLVQPVGSPLSLECTVEGTSNPNLYWYRQAAGRGLQLLFYSVGIGQISSEVPQNLSASRPQDRQFILSSKKLLLSDSGFYLCAWSVEGAAEAFFGQGTRLTVV.

Here the CDR3 reads CASRTGTGRDEQYF. The CDR3 region has the DNA TGTGCCAGCAGGACCGGGACAGGTCGTGACGAGCAGTACTTC. The chain combines TRBV12-3 or TRBV12-4 with TRBJ2-7; 8 bases are a match to TRBD1. Germline trimming cut 6 bases from V and 5 bases from J; bases unmatched to any gene: 9. The CDR3 is made up of 14 amino acids.

This clonotype was seen repeatedly, ten times or more. The rearrangement joins TRBV19 to TRBJ1-5; 11 bases are shared with TRBD1. The ends lost 4 bases at V and 6 bases at J; junction bases unmatched: 5. The CDR3 spans 15 residues. Germline V gene lookup returns CDR1 LNHDA and CDR2 SQIVND (reference sequence). Here the CDR3 reads CASSSGTGGGQPQHF. The CDR3, as DNA: TGTGCCAGTAGTAGCGGGACAGGGGGAGGTCAGCCCCAGCATTTT.

This clonotype was seen a few times. This chain uses TRBV7-2 with TRBJ2-5; D is perhaps TRBD2 (6 bases). V lost 2 bases and J 2 bases, leaving 12 bases between the germline ends. The CDR3 extends over 15 amino acids. The germline CDR1 and CDR2 sequences are SGHTA and FQGNSA. DNA of the CDR3: TGTGCCAGCAGCTTACACGGGACTGCACAAGAGACCCAGTACTTC. The encoded protein is CASSLHGTAQETQYF.

The genes are TRBV2 and TRBJ2-5; TRBD1 agrees at 7 bases. Germline trimming cut 4 bases from V and 2 bases from J; bases unmatched to any gene: 7. The germline V gene encodes CDR1 SNHLY and CDR2 FYNNEI. The CDR3 runs to 15 residues. This CDR3 is CASSGVGTAQETQYF. The CDR3 DNA reads TGTGCCAGCAGTGGGGTAGGGACAGCACAAGAGACCCAGTACTTC.

This clonotype has at least ten counts. The CDR3, as DNA: TGTGCCAGCAGGCTACAGGGGGCGGTGGAAGCTTTCTTT. Translating it yields CASRLQGAVEAFF. The rearrangement joins TRBV11-2 to TRBJ1-1, with 9 bases aligning to TRBD1. Germline V gene lookup returns CDR1 SGHAT and CDR2 FQNNGV. With V trimmed by 6 bases and J by 8 bases, 7 bases remained unmatched. The length of the CDR3 is 13 residues.

The J gene is TRBJ1-1, the V gene TRBV12-3 or TRBV12-4; D possibly corresponds to TRBD1 (5 bases). CDR3 size: 15 residues. V lost 6 bases and J 5 bases, leaving 19 bases between the germline ends. CDR3 sequence: CASSGRGQPGTEAFF. The CDR3, as DNA: TGTGCCAGCAGCGGAAGGGGCCAACCGGGGACTGAAGCTTTCTTT.

The chain employs TRBV7-9 and TRBJ2-3; D gene ambiguous. CDR1 is SEHNR and CDR2 is FQNEAQ in the germline V gene (reference sequence). V lost 5 bases to trimming and J lost 5 bases, with 11 bases between them. This CDR3 comprises 13 residues. The CDR3: CASSRSKLDTQYF. CDR3 coding DNA: TGTGCCAGCAGCCGAAGTAAGCTAGATACGCAGTATTTT.

The chain employs TRBV6-1 and TRBJ1-2, with D perhaps TRBD1 (6 bases). The CDR3 has 14 amino acids. The germline V and J ends were trimmed by 4 bases and 0 bases, with 9 bases remaining between them. Germline V lookup: CDR1 MNHNS, CDR2 SASEGT. The chain's CDR3 is CASSGQETNYGYTF. The CDR3, as DNA: TGTGCCAGCAGTGGACAGGAGACTAACTATGGCTACACCTTC.

The V gene is TRBV30, the J gene TRBJ1-2; D remains unclear. Germline V gene data show CDR1 as GTSNPN and CDR2 as SVGIG (reference sequence). The ends were cut back, 2 bases at V and 1 base at J, with 14 bases in the middle. This CDR3 has 15 residues. CDR3: CAWSTPRSRNYGYTF. The DNA of the CDR3 is TGTGCCTGGAGTACTCCCAGGAGCCGTAACTATGGCTACACCTTC.

This clonotype was detected a few times. The chain employs TRBV6-1 and TRBJ2-7; possibly TRBD2 for D (8 bases). V gave up 8 bases and J gave up 0 bases, with 17 bases separating them. This CDR3 contains 15 residues. CDR1 is MNHNS, CDR2 SASEGT, per germline. This CDR3 is CASRQGLAGSYEQYF. The CDR3 coding sequence is TGTGCCAGCCGACAGGGCCTAGCGGGCTCCTACGAGCAGTACTTC.

CDR3 residues: CASSSAGQTNTEAFF. The CDR3 DNA sequence: TGTGCCAGCAGCTCCGCGGGCCAGACGAACACTGAAGCTTTCTTT. The rearrangement uses TRBV6-1 and TRBJ1-1; D is uncertain. The CDR3 totals 15 residues. Trimming removed 6 bases from V and 1 base from J, with 15 bases in between. The germline V gene encodes CDR1 MNHNS and CDR2 SASEGT.